The rows below give T cell receptor beta chains drawn from one sample of a study of PD-L1 blockade in urothelial cancer. The method was immunoSEQ multiplex PCR; TCRdb's version includes in-frame clones alone and lacks a portion of them. The top ten clones hold almost 4% of a sample with some 45,000 clones, 70% to 90% of them seen once. Specimen: PBMCs, collected around atezolizumab (anti-PD-L1) treatment. The receptors were gathered from a man aged 80 or over with urothelial cancer. The CDR3 runs from the conserved cysteine through the conserved F or W. A D gene is named only where the DNA matches it firmly. The size of a clone is reported for some rows only, either as once, few or many, or as a class for expanded clones.

d_call: NA
j_call: TRBJ1-1
clone_size: NA
v_call: TRBV7-8
cdr3_aa: CASSLEPGDTEAFF
cdr3_nt: TGTGCCAGCAGCTTAGAGCCAGGGGACACTGAAGCTTTCTTT

d_call: TRBD2
j_call: TRBJ2-7
clone_size: NA
v_call: TRBV4-2
cdr3_aa: CASSQPPSGSSYEQYF
cdr3_nt: TGTGCCAGCAGCCAACCTCCTAGCGGTTCCTCCTACGAGCAGTACTTC

d_call: TRBD1
j_call: TRBJ2-1
clone_size: few
v_call: TRBV9
cdr3_aa: CASSGDRGREYEQFF
cdr3_nt: TGTGCCAGCAGCGGCGACAGGGGGCGCGAGTATGAGCAGTTCTTC

d_call: NA
j_call: TRBJ2-3
clone_size: NA
v_call: TRBV10-1
cdr3_aa: CASSESRVGSTDTQYF
cdr3_nt: TGCGCCAGCAGTGAGTCGCGCGTCGGTAGCACAGATACGCAGTATTTT

d_call: TRBD1
j_call: TRBJ2-4
clone_size: NA
v_call: TRBV12-5
cdr3_aa: CASGLDRGYDIQYF
cdr3_nt: TGTGCTAGTGGTTTAGACAGGGGATATGACATTCAGTACTTC

d_call: TRBD2
j_call: TRBJ2-3
clone_size: NA
v_call: TRBV27
cdr3_aa: CASSLNSGRALGRSDTQYF
cdr3_nt: TGTGCCAGCAGTTTAAATAGCGGGAGGGCTCTAGGCAGGTCAGATACGCAGTATTTT

d_call: NA
j_call: TRBJ1-2
clone_size: NA
v_call: TRBV19
cdr3_aa: CASSIDRGNYGYTF
cdr3_nt: TGTGCCAGTAGTATAGATAGGGGTAACTATGGCTACACCTTC

d_call: TRBD2
j_call: TRBJ2-2
clone_size: once
v_call: TRBV27
cdr3_aa: CASSLSGGRGTGELFF
cdr3_nt: TGTGCCAGCAGTTTATCGGGCGGGAGAGGGACCGGGGAGCTGTTTTTT

d_call: NA
j_call: TRBJ2-6
clone_size: NA
v_call: TRBV5-1
cdr3_aa: CASSSSGSSGANVLTF
cdr3_nt: TGCGCCAGCAGCTCCAGTGGGAGCTCTGGGGCCAACGTCCTGACTTTC

d_call: NA
j_call: TRBJ2-4
clone_size: NA
v_call: TRBV5-1
cdr3_aa: CASSLGDKPKNIQYF
cdr3_nt: TGCGCCAGCAGCTTGGGGGACAAGCCCAAAAACATTCAGTACTTC

d_call: NA
j_call: TRBJ2-3
clone_size: NA
v_call: TRBV2
cdr3_aa: CASTWGETDTQYF
cdr3_nt: TGTGCCAGCACGTGGGGGGAGACAGATACGCAGTATTTT

d_call: TRBD1
j_call: TRBJ1-1
clone_size: once
v_call: TRBV5-6
cdr3_aa: CASSRHRGYMNTEAFF
cdr3_nt: TGTGCCAGCAGCAGACACAGGGGGTACATGAACACTGAAGCTTTCTTT

d_call: TRBD1
j_call: TRBJ2-7
clone_size: NA
v_call: TRBV27
cdr3_aa: CASIPGTGGEQYF
cdr3_nt: TGTGCCAGCATTCCCGGGACAGGAGGTGAGCAGTACTTC

d_call: TRBD2
j_call: TRBJ2-7
clone_size: NA
v_call: TRBV11-2
cdr3_aa: CASSSGLAGATNQYF
cdr3_nt: TGTGCCAGCAGTTCTGGACTAGCGGGAGCTACGAATCAGTACTTC

d_call: NA
j_call: TRBJ1-1
clone_size: few
v_call: TRBV11-2
cdr3_aa: CASSLERDTEAFF
cdr3_nt: TGTGCCAGCAGCTTAGAGAGGGACACTGAAGCTTTCTTT

d_call: NA
j_call: TRBJ1-5
clone_size: NA
v_call: TRBV21-1
cdr3_aa: CASSLDYNQPQHF
cdr3_nt: TGTGCCAGCAGCCTGGACTACAATCAGCCCCAGCATTTT

d_call: NA
j_call: TRBJ2-7
clone_size: NA
v_call: TRBV11-2
cdr3_aa: CASTYRERVSYEQYF
cdr3_nt: TGTGCCAGCACCTACAGGGAAAGGGTCAGCTACGAGCAGTACTTC

d_call: TRBD1
j_call: TRBJ2-5
clone_size: NA
v_call: TRBV15
cdr3_aa: CATSRDVLDREETQYF
cdr3_nt: TGTGCCACCAGCAGAGATGTACTGGACAGGGAAGAGACCCAGTACTTC

d_call: NA
j_call: TRBJ1-2
clone_size: NA
v_call: TRBV11-2
cdr3_aa: CASSLGAGTRRSSGYTF
cdr3_nt: TGTGCCAGCAGCTTAGGGGCCGGGACACGACGTAGTTCCGGCTACACCTTC

d_call: NA
j_call: TRBJ2-5
clone_size: NA
v_call: TRBV10-1
cdr3_aa: CASSLSQAGTQYF
cdr3_nt: TGCGCCAGCAGCCTCTCACAAGCGGGGACCCAGTACTTC